The 30 T cell receptor beta chains below were found in one sample sequenced in a study of T cell responses to AZD1222 COVID-19 vaccine. Libraries were prepared by immunoSEQ multiplex PCR; TCRdb keeps only in-frame clonotypes and omits some of them. The sample comprises under 150,000 clones, about 81% of which are singletons, and roughly 4.5% rests with the top ten. This specimen was peripheral blood, taken on day 0 of MenACWY control vaccination. All receptors come from an adult in good health.

A note on this clone: One end of the junction varies from germline; a read error may be responsible. This rearrangement joins TRBV14 to TRBJ2-2, with 7 bases fitting TRBD1. CDR3 size: 13 residues. CDR1 SGHDN and CDR2 FVKESK come from the germline V gene. The CDR3 region has the DNA TGTGCCAGCAGCCAAGGCAATACAGGGGCGCTGTTTTTT. It specifies CASSQGNTGALFF.

The chain carries TRBV5-8 and TRBJ2-2; 8 bases map to TRBD2. V shed 0 bases, J shed 6 bases, and the junction held 4 bases outside the gene matches. Germline V gene sequence: CDR1 SGHTS, CDR2 YDEGEE. This CDR3 is 15 amino acids long. CDR3: CASSLVASGPGELFF. The CDR3 bases are TGTGCCAGCAGCTTGGTGGCTAGCGGGCCCGGGGAGCTGTTTTTT. Filled out from reference TRBV5-8 and TRBJ2-2, the complete variable domain reads EAGVTQSPTHLIKTRGQQATLRCSPISGHTSVYWYQQALGLGLQFLLWYDEGEERNRGNFPPRFSGRQFPNYSSELNVNALELEDSALYLCASSLVASGPGELFFGEGSRLTVL.

The CDR3 DNA reads as TGTGCCAGCAGTTACTCGACCCACAGGGGGCAGGATGGCTACACCTTC. It translates to CASSYSTHRGQDGYTF. The chain is built from TRBV6-5 and TRBJ1-2, with 9 bases lining up with TRBD1. The CDR3 covers 16 residues. CDR1 is MNHEY and CDR2 is SVGAGI in the germline V gene. V lost 0 bases, J lost 6 bases, and 8 bases stayed unmatched.

The CDR3 coding sequence is TGTGCCAGCAGCTTGAGGGTCCGGGACTATGGCTACACCTTC. It translates to CASSLRVRDYGYTF. The genes are TRBV5-6 and TRBJ1-2; D gene unclear. Trimming pared 1 base from V and 3 bases from J, leaving 10 bases between. There are 14 residues in the CDR3. Germline CDR1 reads SGHDT; CDR2 reads YYEEEE.

The chain uses TRBV3-1 (or the pseudogene TRBV3-2) and TRBJ2-1; 7 nucleotides line up with TRBD2. Looked up from germline, CDR1 is LGHDT and CDR2 is YNNKEL (reference sequence). The CDR3 length is 15 residues. The ends lost 5 bases at V and 6 bases at J; junction bases unmatched: 10. In DNA form, the CDR3 reads TGTGCCAGCAGCTCGCGGGGAGGGATGGGCAATGAGCAGTTCTTC. This codes for CASSSRGGMGNEQFF.

The chain joins TRBV19 to TRBJ1-2, with D perhaps matching TRBD1 (6 bases). The CDR3 totals 13 residues. Germline values: CDR1 LNHDA, CDR2 SQIVND (reference sequence). Between the trimmed V and J ends, which lost 6 bases and 2 bases, there was a span of 10 bases. The CDR3 protein is CASSRTDNYGYTF. The CDR3, as DNA: TGTGCCAGTAGCCGGACAGACAACTATGGCTACACCTTC.

The chain carries TRBV30 and TRBJ2-3; TRBD2 matches at 12 bases. From germline, CDR1 is GTSNPN and CDR2 SVGIG (reference sequence). The CDR3 runs to 14 residues. The V and J ends lost 4 bases and 5 bases, in that order; junction bases with no gene match: 4. The CDR3 protein is CAWIPSGGGDTQYF. The CDR3, as DNA: TGTGCCTGGATACCTAGCGGGGGGGGAGATACGCAGTATTTT.

Notes on this clone: The sample holds other DNA sequences that translate to the same CDR3. This chain links TRBV12-3 or TRBV12-4 with TRBJ1-3; D is uncertain. Trimming took 5 bases from V and 0 from J, leaving 5 bases between them. The CDR3 loop spans 13 amino acids. The chain's CDR3 is CASSLSSGNTIYF. DNA of the CDR3: TGTGCCAGCAGTCTATCCTCTGGAAACACCATATATTTT.

This clone was counted a few times. The V call is TRBV7-6, the J call TRBJ1-5; D possibly corresponds to TRBD1 (6 bases). Trimming took off 4 bases at V and 2 bases at J, with 27 bases between the two ends. The CDR3 covers 20 residues. Germline CDR1 reads SGHVS; CDR2 reads FNYEAQ. CDR3 sequence reads: CASSSPRGGHLAEGNQPQHF. CDR3 nucleotide sequence: TGTGCCAGCAGCTCCCCGAGAGGGGGACACCTCGCGGAGGGCAATCAGCCCCAGCATTTT.

The chain uses TRBV3-1 (or the pseudogene TRBV3-2) and TRBJ1-1; 7 bases agree with TRBD1. The V gene end was trimmed by 4 bases and the J gene end by 5 bases; junction bases not matched to a gene: 10. The germline gives CDR1 LGHDT, CDR2 YNNKEL (reference sequence). The CDR3 length is 15 residues. The CDR3 DNA reads TGTGCCAGCAGCCTTACAGGGGTGCGGTCAACTGAAGCTTTCTTT. This encodes CASSLTGVRSTEAFF.

The chain combines TRBV9 with TRBJ1-2; the D is unclear. The germline CDR1 and CDR2 sequences are SGDLS and YYNGEE. V lost 4 bases and J lost 5, with 12 bases in between. The CDR3 is made up of 13 amino acids. CDR3: CASSPAGSYGYTF. For the CDR3, the DNA is TGTGCCAGCAGCCCGGCAGGTTCTTATGGCTACACCTTC.

This rearrangement joins TRBV11-2 to TRBJ2-1, with 9 bases fitting TRBD2. Germline CDR1 SGHAT, CDR2 FQNNGV. The CDR3 length is 15 residues. The J segment lost 9 bases and the V segment lost 5 bases, leaving 11 bases of the junction unmatched. The CDR3 region is CASSPRLAGPTEQFF. The DNA of the CDR3 is TGTGCCAGCAGCCCACGGCTAGCGGGGCCTACTGAGCAGTTCTTC.

In this sample, this clone turned up many times. The chain combines TRBV28 with TRBJ2-1; 8 bases align to TRBD1. CDR3 length equals 16 residues. Per the germline V gene, CDR1 is MDHEN and CDR2 is SYDVKM. V dropped 7 bases and J dropped 7; count of bases not matched to a gene: 15. This CDR3 is CASTPRTGQGANEQFF. The CDR3 bases are TGTGCCAGCACCCCGCGAACTGGGCAGGGGGCGAATGAGCAGTTCTTC.

This chain connects TRBV27 to TRBJ2-2; D possibly matches TRBD1 or TRBD2 (5 bases each). The CDR3 spans 18 residues. The ends were cut back, 3 bases at V and 7 bases at J, with 24 bases in the middle. Per the germline V gene, CDR1 is MNHEY and CDR2 is SMNVEV (reference sequence). For the CDR3, the DNA is TGTGCCAGCAGTTTGAGTACTCGGCAGAGGGGCGCGGGCGGGGAGCTGTTTTTT. Protein: CASSLSTRQRGAGGELFF.

The V call is TRBV19, the J call TRBJ2-1; 7 nucleotides align to TRBD1. With 5 bases clipped from V and 7 bases from J, the junction kept 5 bases outside the gene matches. The CDR3 totals 13 residues. The germline gives CDR1 LNHDA, CDR2 SQIVND (reference sequence). CDR3 region: CASSPSTGNEQFF. CDR3 sequence (DNA): TGTGCCAGTAGTCCCTCGACAGGGAATGAGCAGTTCTTC.

The chain recombines TRBV5-1 with TRBJ1-2, with D unresolved. This CDR3 region has 12 residues. V shed 2 bases and J shed 6 bases, with 8 bases lying between them. Germline V gives CDR1 SGHRS, CDR2 YFSETQ. The CDR3, as DNA: TGCGCCAGCAGCTTCGGGTCAGATGGCTACACCTTC. It codes for CASSFGSDGYTF.

Comment on this clone: Germline and junction disagree at one end, which may indicate a read error. The chain has TRBV6-4 and TRBJ2-1; 13 bases match TRBD2. The germline CDR1 and CDR2 sequences are MRHNA and SNTAGT. This CDR3 spans 15 amino acids. The CDR3 coding sequence is TGTGCCAGCAGTGAAGCCGGGACTAGCGGGGAGGAGCGGTTCTTC. Residues: CASSEAGTSGEERFF.

The chain employs TRBV3-1 (or the pseudogene TRBV3-2) and TRBJ2-1, with 9 bases lining up with TRBD2. The J segment lost 4 bases and the V segment lost 6 bases, leaving 7 bases of the junction unmatched. Per the germline V gene, CDR1 is LGHDT and CDR2 is YNNKEL (reference sequence). The length of the CDR3 is 15 residues. In DNA, the CDR3 is TGTGCCAGCAGGGGAAGCGGGGGGTATTACAATGAGCAGTTCTTC. This translates into CASRGSGGYYNEQFF.

This clone has only one observation. Additional DNA sequences in this sample encode the identical CDR3. The genes are TRBV30 and TRBJ1-2; the match to TRBD1 covers 10 bases. The CDR3 extends over 14 amino acids. With 1 base clipped from V and 3 bases from J, the junction kept 2 bases outside the gene matches. The germline V gene encodes CDR1 GTSNPN and CDR2 SVGIG (reference sequence). CDR3 loop: CAWSGGTGDYGYTF. CDR3 bases: TGTGCCTGGAGTGGGGGGACAGGGGACTATGGCTACACCTTC.

The chain couples TRBV2 to TRBJ2-7; no definite D call. CDR1 is SNHLY and CDR2 is FYNNEI in the germline V gene. The V end lost 2 bases, the J end lost 0 bases, and 11 bases lay between the germline ends. This CDR3 is built from 15 residues. In DNA, the CDR3 is TGTGCCAGCAGTGAAAGGCAGCAGAGCTCCTACGAGCAGTACGTC. Amino acids: CASSERQQSSYEQYV.

V gene TRBV2 combines with J gene TRBJ2-7; possible D gene TRBD2, 5 bases. V lost 7 bases to trimming and J lost 1 base, with 17 bases between them. Per germline, CDR1 SNHLY and CDR2 FYNNEI. The length of the CDR3 is 15 residues. CDR3 sequence (DNA): TGTGCCAGCACCGAAGGCCTAGCCGAGTCCTACGAGCAGTACGTC. This translates into CASTEGLAESYEQYV.

The V and J genes are TRBV24-1 and TRBJ2-3; D unresolved. Trimming shortened V by 6 bases and J by 0 bases, and 6 bases separated the two germline ends. Germline V CDR1 and CDR2: KGHDR, SFDVKD. This CDR3 contains 13 residues. CDR3 sequence (DNA): TGTGCCACCAGTTCCCCGAGCACAGATACGCAGTATTTT. This encodes CATSSPSTDTQYF.

The J gene is TRBJ1-2, the V gene TRBV15; D gene unclear. The CDR3 consists of 13 residues. Germline CDR1 reads LNHNV; CDR2 reads YYDKDF (reference sequence). V gave up 1 base and J gave up 8 bases, with 11 bases separating them. The CDR3 DNA is TGTGCCACCAGCAGAGGGTCCTCGGGGGGCTACACCTTC. It codes for CATSRGSSGGYTF.

This chain connects TRBV6-5 to TRBJ2-1; the D is unclear. The germline V gene encodes CDR1 MNHEY and CDR2 SVGAGI. The CDR3 is made up of 15 amino acids. V was pared by 1 base and J by 2 bases, with 9 bases between. The CDR3 region has the DNA TGTGCCAGCAGTTACTTGGCAGGACCCTACAATGAGCAGTTCTTC. It translates to CASSYLAGPYNEQFF.

This clone has just a few counts. The V call is TRBV18, the J call TRBJ2-3; D is undetermined. V shed 2 bases and J shed 0 bases, with 12 bases lying between them. Germline V lookup: CDR1 KGHSH, CDR2 LQKENI. The CDR3 spans 16 residues. CDR3 bases: TGTGCCAGCTCACCAGGTCGAAGTTTAAGCACAGATACGCAGTATTTT. It codes for CASSPGRSLSTDTQYF.

This clone showed up just a few times. V is TRBV5-5 and J is TRBJ2-7, with 9 nucleotides matching TRBD1. Germline-derived CDR1 and CDR2 are SGHKS and YYEKEE (reference sequence). This CDR3 comprises 14 residues. V was pared by 4 bases and J by 5 bases, with 7 bases of the junction left unmatched. The CDR3 nucleotides read TGTGCCAGCAGCGCAGGACAGGGGCGACACGAGCAGTACGTC. The encoded protein is CASSAGQGRHEQYV.

This chain joins TRBV3-1 (or the pseudogene TRBV3-2) and TRBJ2-5; D unresolved. V dropped 4 bases and J dropped 7 bases, with 16 bases sitting between them. Germline CDR1 reads LGHDT; CDR2 reads YNNKEL (reference sequence). The CDR3 spans 14 residues. CDR3 DNA: TGTGCCAGCAGCCGCGGAGCAGCCCAGAGGACCCAGTACTTC. Its translation is CASSRGAAQRTQYF.

V gene TRBV7-9 combines with J gene TRBJ2-7; 7 bases fit TRBD1. This CDR3 has 14 amino acids. The junction had 4 bases not matched to a gene; V was cut back by 3 bases and J by 2 bases. Germline values: CDR1 SEHNR, CDR2 FQNEAQ (reference sequence). The DNA of the CDR3 is TGTGCCAGCAGCTTCGACAGGGTACCCTACGAGCAGTACTTC. This gives the protein CASSFDRVPYEQYF. Filled out from reference TRBV7-9 and TRBJ2-7, the complete variable domain reads DTGVSQNPRHKITKRGQNVTFRCDPISEHNRLYWYRQTLGQGPEFLTYFQNEAQLEKSRLLSDRFSAERPKGSFSTLEIQRTEQGDSAMYLCASSFDRVPYEQYFGPGTRLTVT.

The rearrangement links TRBV11-2 to TRBJ2-5; 12 bases are a match to TRBD2. CDR3 size: 17 residues. Losses at the gene ends were 3 bases for V and 1 base for J; bases not matched to a gene: 6. Germline V lookup: CDR1 SGHAT, CDR2 FQNNGV. In nucleotides, the CDR3 is TGTGCCAGCAGCTTCTCTACTAGCGGGGGGACCCAAGAGACCCAGTACTTC. It codes for CASSFSTSGGTQETQYF.

The chain uses TRBV9 and TRBJ2-3; 8 positions agree with TRBD2. The CDR3 loop spans 16 amino acids. J was trimmed by 4 bases and V by 4 bases; bases with no gene match: 11. CDR1 and CDR2 (germline): SGDLS, YYNGEE. The CDR3 nucleotides are TGTGCCAGCAGCCCCTTTACGGGGGGGACCGCAGATACGCAGTATTTT. Translation: CASSPFTGGTADTQYF.